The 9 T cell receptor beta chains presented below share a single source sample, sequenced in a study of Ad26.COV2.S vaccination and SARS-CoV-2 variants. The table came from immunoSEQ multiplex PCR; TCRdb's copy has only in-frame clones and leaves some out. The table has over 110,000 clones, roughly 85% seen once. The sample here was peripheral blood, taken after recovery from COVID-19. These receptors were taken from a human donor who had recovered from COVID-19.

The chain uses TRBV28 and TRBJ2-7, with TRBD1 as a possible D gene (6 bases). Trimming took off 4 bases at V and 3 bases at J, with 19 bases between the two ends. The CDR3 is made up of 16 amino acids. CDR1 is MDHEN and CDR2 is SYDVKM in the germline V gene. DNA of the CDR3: TGTGCCAGCAGTTCCCCGGTGGGGGCTTATATCTACGAGCAGTACTTC. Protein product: CASSSPVGAYIYEQYF.

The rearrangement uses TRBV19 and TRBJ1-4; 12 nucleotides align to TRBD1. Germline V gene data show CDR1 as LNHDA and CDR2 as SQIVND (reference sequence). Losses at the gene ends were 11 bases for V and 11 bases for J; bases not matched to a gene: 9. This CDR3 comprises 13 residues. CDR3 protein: CASSGTGGFKLFF. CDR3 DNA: TGTGCCTCATCCGGGACAGGGGGCTTTAAACTGTTTTTT.

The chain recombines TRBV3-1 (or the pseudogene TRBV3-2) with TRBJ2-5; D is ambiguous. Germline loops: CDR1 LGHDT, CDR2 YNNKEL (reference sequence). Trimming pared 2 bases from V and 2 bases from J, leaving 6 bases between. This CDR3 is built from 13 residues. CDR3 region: CASSQRTQETQYF. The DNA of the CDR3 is TGTGCCAGCAGCCAAAGAACTCAAGAGACCCAGTACTTC.

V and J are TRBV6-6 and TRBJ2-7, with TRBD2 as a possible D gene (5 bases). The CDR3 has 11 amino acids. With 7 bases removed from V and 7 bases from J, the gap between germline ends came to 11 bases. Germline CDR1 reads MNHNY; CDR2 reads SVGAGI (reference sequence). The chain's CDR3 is CASTIGGEQYF. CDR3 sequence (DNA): TGTGCCAGCACCATAGGCGGGGAGCAGTACTTC.

The CDR3 protein is CASLGQGTDTQYF. The CDR3 nucleotides read TGTGCCAGCTTGGGACAGGGGACAGATACGCAGTATTTT. J is TRBJ2-3 and V is TRBV11-2; 10 bases align to TRBD1. The germline V gene encodes CDR1 SGHAT and CDR2 FQNNGV. V trimming: 8 bases; J trimming: 3 bases; junction bases outside the gene matches: 2. The CDR3 spans 13 residues.

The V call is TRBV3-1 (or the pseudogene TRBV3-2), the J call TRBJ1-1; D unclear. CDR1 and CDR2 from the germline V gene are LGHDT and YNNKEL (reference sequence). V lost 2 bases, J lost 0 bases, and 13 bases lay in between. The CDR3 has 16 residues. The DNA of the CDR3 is TGTGCCAGCAGCCAATTAGTACACCGAGTGAACACTGAAGCTTTCTTT. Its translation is CASSQLVHRVNTEAFF.

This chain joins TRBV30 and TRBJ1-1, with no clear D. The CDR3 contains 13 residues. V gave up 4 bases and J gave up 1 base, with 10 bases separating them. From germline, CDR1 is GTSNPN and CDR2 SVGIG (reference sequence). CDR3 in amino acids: CAWITLPNTEAFF. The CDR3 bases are TGTGCCTGGATCACTCTGCCGAACACTGAAGCTTTCTTT. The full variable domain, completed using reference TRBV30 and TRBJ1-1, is SQTIHQWPATLVQPVGSPLSLECTVEGTSNPNLYWYRQAAGRGLQLLFYSVGIGQISSEVPQNLSASRPQDRQFILSSKKLLLSDSGFYLCAWITLPNTEAFFGQGTRLTVV.

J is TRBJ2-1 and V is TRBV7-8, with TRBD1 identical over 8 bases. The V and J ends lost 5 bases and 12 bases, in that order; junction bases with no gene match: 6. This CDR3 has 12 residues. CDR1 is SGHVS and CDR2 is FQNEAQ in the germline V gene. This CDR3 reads CASSQQGAVQFF. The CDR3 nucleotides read TGTGCCAGCAGCCAGCAGGGGGCGGTGCAGTTCTTC.

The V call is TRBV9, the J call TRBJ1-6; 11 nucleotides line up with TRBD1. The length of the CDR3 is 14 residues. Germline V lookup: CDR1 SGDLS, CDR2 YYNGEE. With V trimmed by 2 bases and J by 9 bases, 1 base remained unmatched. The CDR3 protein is CASSVDRGRSPLHF. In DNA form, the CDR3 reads TGTGCCAGCAGCGTGGACAGGGGGCGTTCACCCCTCCACTTT.